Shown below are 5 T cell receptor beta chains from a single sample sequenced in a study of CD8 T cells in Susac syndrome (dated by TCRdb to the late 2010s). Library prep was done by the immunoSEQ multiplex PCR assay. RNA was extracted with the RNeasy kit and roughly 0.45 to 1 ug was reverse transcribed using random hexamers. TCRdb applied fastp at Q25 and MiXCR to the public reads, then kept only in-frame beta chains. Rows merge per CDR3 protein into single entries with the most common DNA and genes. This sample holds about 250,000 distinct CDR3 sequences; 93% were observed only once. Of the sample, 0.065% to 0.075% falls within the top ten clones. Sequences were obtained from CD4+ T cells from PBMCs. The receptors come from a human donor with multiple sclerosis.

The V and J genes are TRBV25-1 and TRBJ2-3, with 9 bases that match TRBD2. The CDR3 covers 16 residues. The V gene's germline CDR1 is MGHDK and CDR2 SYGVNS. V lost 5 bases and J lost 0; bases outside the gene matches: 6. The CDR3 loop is CASSLLAGLSTDTQYF. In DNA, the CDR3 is TGTGCCAGCAGTTTACTAGCGGGCTTGAGCACAGATACGCAGTATTTT.

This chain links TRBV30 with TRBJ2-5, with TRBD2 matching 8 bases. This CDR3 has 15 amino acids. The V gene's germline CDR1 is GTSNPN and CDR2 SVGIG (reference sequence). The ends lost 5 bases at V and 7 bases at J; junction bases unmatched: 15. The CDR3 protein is CAWEGKRGSDWTQYF. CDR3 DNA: TGTGCCTGGGAGGGGAAGCGGGGGTCCGACTGGACCCAGTACTTC.

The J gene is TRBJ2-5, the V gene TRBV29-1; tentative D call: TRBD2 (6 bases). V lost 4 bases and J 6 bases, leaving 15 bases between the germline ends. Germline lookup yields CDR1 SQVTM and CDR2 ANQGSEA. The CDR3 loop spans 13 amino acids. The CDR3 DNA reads TGCAGCGTTGGAGGAGGGGAAGGGAAGACCCAGTACTTC. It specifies CSVGGGEGKTQYF.

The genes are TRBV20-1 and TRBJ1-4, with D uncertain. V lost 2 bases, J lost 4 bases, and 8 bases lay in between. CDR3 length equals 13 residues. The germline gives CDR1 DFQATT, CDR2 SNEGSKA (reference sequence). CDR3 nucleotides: TGCAGTGCTAGATCGCCCTATAATGAAAAACTGTTTTTT. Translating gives CSARSPYNEKLFF.

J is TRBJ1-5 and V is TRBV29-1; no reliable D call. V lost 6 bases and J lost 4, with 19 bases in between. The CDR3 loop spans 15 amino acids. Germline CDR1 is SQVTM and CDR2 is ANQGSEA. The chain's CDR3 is CSVDLGRACNQPQHF. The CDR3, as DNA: TGCAGCGTCGACCTAGGGAGGGCTTGTAATCAGCCCCAGCATTTT.